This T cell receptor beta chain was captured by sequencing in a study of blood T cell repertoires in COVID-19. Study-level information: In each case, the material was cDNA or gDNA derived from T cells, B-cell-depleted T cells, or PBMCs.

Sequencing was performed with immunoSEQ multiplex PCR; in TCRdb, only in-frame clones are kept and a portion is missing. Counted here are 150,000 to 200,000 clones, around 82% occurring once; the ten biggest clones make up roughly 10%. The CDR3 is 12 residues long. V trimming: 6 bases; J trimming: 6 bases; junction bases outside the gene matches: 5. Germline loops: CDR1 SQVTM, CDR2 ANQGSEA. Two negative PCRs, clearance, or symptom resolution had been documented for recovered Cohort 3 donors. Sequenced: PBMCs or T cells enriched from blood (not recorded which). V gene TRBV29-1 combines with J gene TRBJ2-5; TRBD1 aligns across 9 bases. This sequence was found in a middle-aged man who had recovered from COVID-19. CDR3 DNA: TGCAGCGTCGTGACAGGGGGTCAGACCCAGTACTTC. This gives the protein CSVVTGGQTQYF.